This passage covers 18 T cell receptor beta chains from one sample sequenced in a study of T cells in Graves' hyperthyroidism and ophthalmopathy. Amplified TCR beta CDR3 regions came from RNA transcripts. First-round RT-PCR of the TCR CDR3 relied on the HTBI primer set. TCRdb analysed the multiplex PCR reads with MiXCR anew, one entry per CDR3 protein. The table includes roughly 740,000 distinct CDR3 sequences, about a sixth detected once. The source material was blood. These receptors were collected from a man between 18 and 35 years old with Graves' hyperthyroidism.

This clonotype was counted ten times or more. Here the CDR3 reads CASSDGWREGKETQYF. The CDR3 DNA reads as TGTGCCAGCAGCGATGGTTGGCGGGAAGGGAAAGAGACCCAGTACTTC. The V gene is TRBV11-3, the J gene TRBJ2-5, with D possibly TRBD2 on 6 matching bases. This CDR3 region has 16 residues. V dropped 5 bases and J dropped 3 bases, with 19 bases sitting between them. CDR1 is SGHNT and CDR2 is YENEEA in the germline V gene.

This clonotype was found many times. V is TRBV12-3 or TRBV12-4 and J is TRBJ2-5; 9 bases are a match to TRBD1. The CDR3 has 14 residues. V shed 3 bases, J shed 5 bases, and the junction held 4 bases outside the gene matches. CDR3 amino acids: CASSFGQGYETQYF. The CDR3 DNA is TGTGCCAGCAGTTTCGGACAGGGGTACGAGACCCAGTACTTC.

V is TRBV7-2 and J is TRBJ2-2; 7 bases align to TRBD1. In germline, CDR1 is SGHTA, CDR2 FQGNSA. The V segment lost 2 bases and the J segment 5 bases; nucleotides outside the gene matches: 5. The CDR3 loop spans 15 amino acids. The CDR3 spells CASSLMGQTTGELFF. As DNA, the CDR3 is TGTGCCAGCAGCTTAATGGGACAGACAACCGGGGAGCTGTTTTTT.

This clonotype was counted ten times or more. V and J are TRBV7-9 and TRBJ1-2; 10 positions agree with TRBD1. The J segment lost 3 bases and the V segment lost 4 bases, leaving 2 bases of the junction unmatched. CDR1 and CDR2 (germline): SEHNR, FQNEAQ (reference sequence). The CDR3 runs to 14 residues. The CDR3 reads CASSSTGGHYGYTF. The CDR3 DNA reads TGTGCCAGCAGCTCGACAGGGGGCCACTATGGCTACACCTTC.

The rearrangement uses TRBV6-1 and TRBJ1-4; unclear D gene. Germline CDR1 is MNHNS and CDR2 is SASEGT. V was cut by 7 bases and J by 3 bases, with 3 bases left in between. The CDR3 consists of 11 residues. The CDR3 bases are TGTGCCAGCACCGCTAATGAAAAACTGTTTTTT. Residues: CASTANEKLFF.

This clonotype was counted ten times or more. This chain's CDR3 is CASTNRGYNEQFF. CDR3 nucleotide sequence: TGTGCCAGCACGAACAGGGGGTACAATGAGCAGTTCTTC. The J gene is TRBJ2-1, the V gene TRBV28, with 8 bases identical to TRBD1. CDR3 length: 13 amino acids. Germline V CDR1 and CDR2: MDHEN, SYDVKM. Germline trimming cut 7 bases from V and 4 bases from J; bases unmatched to any gene: 3.

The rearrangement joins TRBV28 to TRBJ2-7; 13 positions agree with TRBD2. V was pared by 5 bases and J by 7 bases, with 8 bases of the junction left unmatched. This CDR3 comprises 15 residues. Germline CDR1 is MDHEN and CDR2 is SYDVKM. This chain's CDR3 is CASSPLAGGPSEQYF. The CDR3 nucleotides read TGTGCCAGCAGTCCACTAGCGGGAGGGCCAAGTGAGCAGTACTTC.

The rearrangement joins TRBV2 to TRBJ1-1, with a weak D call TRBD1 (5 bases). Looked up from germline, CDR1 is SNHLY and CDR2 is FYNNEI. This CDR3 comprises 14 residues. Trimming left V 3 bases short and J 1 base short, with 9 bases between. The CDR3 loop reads CASSEAGRNTEAFF. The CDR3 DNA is TGTGCCAGCAGTGAGGCAGGGAGGAACACTGAAGCTTTCTTT.

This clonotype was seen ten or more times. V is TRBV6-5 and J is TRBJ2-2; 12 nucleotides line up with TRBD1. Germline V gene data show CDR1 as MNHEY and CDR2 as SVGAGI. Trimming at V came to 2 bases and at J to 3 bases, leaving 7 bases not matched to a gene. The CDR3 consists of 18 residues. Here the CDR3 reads CASSYGGQGAPDTGELFF. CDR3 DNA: TGTGCCAGCAGTTACGGGGGACAGGGGGCGCCGGACACCGGGGAGCTGTTTTTT.

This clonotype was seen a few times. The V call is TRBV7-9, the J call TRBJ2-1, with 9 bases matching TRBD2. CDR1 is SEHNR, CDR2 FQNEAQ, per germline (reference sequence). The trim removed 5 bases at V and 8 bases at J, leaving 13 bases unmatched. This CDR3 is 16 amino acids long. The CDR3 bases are TGTGCCAGCAGCCCGCCGGGACTAGCAGAATTCGATGAGCAGTTCTTC. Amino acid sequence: CASSPPGLAEFDEQFF.

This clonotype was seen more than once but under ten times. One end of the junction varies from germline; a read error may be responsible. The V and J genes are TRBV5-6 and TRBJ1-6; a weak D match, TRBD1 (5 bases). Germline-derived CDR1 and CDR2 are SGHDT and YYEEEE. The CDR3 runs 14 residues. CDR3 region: CASSQDTREGPLHF. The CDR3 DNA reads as TGCGCCAGCAGCCAAGACACCAGGGAAGGACCCCTCCACTTT.

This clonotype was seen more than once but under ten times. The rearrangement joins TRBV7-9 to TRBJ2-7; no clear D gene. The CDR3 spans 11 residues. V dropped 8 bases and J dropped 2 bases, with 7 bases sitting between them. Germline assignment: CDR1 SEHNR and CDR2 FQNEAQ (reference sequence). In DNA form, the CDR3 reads TGTGCCAGCCTGGACGCCTACGAGCAGTACTTC. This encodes CASLDAYEQYF.

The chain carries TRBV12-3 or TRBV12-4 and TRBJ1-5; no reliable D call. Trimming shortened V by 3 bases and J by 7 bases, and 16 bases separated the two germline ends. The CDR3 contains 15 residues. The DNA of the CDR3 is TGTGCCAGCAGTTTGAGGCAGAATAAAGACCAGCCCCAGCATTTT. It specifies CASSLRQNKDQPQHF.

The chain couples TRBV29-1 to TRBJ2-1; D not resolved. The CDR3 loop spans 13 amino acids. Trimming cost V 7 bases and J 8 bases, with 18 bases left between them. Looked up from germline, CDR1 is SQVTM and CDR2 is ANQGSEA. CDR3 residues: CSAVPSGPHEQFF. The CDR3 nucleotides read TGCAGCGCTGTTCCCTCAGGACCCCATGAGCAGTTCTTC.

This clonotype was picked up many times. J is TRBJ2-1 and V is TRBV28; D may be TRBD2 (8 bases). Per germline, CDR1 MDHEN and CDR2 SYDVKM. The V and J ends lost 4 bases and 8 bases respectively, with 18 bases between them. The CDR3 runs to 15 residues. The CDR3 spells CASSSGGGASHEQFF. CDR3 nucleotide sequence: TGTGCCAGCAGTTCGGGAGGGGGCGCGAGCCATGAGCAGTTCTTC.

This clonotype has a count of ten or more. CDR3 nucleotides: TGTGCCAGCAGCTTAGGAGGACAGGGGGCAGATACGCAGTATTTT. This sequence encodes CASSLGGQGADTQYF. V gene TRBV7-9 combines with J gene TRBJ2-3, with 10 bases fitting TRBD1. Trimming took 1 base from V and 4 from J; bases not matched to a gene: 2. Germline CDR1 is SEHNR and CDR2 is FQNEAQ (reference sequence). This CDR3 region has 15 residues.

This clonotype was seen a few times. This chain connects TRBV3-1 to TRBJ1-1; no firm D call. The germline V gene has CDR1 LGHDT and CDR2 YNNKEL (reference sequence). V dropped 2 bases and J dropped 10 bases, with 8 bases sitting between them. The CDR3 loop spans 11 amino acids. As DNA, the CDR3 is TGTGCCAGCAGCCAATATCAGTCAGCTTTCTTT. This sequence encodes CASSQYQSAFF.

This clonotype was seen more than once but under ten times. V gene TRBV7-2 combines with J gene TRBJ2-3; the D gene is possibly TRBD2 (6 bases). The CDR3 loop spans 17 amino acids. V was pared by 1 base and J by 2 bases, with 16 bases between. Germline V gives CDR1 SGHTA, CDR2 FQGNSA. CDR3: CASSLGSGLGTTDTQYF. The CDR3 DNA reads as TGTGCCAGCAGCTTAGGAAGCGGGCTAGGTACCACAGATACGCAGTATTTT. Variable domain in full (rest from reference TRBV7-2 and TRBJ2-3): GAGVSQSPSNKVTEKGKDVELRCDPISGHTALYWYRQSLGQGLEFLIYFQGNSAPDKSGLPSDRFSAERTGGSVSTLTIQRTQQEDSAVYLCASSLGSGLGTTDTQYFGPGTRLTVL.